This TCR beta chain appears in the sequencing data of a study of T cell repertoires in cytomegalovirus infection. Study background: Indications came from public TCR beta signatures; they pointed to CMV infection and to a matching HLA type.

CDR3 length: 13 residues. V was pared by 5 bases and J by 3 bases, with 11 bases between. Germline V gene lookup returns CDR1 SGHTA and CDR2 FQGNSA. Each CDR3 protein is one row after TCRdb ran MiXCR on the reads. In the table there are 650,000 to 850,000 distinct CDR3 sequences, 25% to 30% of which are singletons. This clonotype has ten or more counts. As yet, its antigen is unknown. The material was cultured CD8+ T cells from PBMCs, obtained from culture after CMV antigen stimulation. The TCR was taken from a human donor in good health (CMV status not recorded). Some clones in this sample may be carry-over from other donors' samples. V usage is TRBV7-2 and J usage is TRBJ2-7, with a tentative D call TRBD1 (6 bases). In nucleotides, the CDR3 is TGTGCCAGCAGCCCCGGACAGTACTACGAGCAGTACGTC. This translates into CASSPGQYYEQYV.